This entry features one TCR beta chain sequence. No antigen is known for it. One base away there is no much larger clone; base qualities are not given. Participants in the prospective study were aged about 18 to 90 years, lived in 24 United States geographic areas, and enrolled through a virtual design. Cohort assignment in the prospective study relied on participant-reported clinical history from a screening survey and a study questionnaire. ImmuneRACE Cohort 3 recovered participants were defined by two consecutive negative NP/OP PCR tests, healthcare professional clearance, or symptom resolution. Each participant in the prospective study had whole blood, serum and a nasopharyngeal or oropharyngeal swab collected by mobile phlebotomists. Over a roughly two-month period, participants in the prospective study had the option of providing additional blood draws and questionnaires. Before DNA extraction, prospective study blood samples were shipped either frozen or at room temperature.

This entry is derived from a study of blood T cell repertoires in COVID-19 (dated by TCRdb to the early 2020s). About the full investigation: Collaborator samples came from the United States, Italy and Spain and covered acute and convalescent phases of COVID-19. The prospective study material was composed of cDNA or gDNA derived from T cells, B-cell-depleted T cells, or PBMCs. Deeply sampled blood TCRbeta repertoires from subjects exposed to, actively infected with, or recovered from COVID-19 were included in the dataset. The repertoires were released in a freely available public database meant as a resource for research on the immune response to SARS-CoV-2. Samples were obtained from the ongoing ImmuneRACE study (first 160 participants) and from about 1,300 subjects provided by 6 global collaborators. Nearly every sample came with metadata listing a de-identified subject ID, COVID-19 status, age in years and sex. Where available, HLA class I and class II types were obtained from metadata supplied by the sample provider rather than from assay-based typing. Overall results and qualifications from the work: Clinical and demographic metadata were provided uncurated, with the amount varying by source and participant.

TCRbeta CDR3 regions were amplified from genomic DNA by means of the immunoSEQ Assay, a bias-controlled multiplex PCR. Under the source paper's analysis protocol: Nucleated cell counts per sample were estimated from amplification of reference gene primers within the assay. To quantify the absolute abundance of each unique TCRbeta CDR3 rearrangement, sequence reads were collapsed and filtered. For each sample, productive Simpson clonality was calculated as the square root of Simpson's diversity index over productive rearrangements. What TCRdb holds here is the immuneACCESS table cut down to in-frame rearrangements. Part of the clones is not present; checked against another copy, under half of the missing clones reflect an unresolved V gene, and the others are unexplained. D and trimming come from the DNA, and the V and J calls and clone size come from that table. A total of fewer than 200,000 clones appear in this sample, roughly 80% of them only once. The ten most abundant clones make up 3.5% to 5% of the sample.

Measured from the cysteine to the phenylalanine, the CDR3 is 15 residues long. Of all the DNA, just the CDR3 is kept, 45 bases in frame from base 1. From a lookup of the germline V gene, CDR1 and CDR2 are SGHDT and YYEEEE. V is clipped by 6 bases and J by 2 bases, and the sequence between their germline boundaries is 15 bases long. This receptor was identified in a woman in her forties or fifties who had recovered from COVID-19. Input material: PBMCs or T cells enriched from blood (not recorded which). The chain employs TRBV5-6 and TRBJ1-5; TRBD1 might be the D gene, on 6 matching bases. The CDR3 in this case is CASIRQGSGNQPQHF. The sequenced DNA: TGTGCCAGCATCCGGCAGGGGAGCGGCAATCAGCCCCAGCATTTT.